One sample yielded the 30 T cell receptor beta chains listed below, sequenced in a study of T cells in Graves' hyperthyroidism and ophthalmopathy. Regions amplified from RNA transcripts were the TCR beta CDR3 regions. Carried out on the TCR CDR3, a first-round RT-PCR used the HTBI primer set. One entry per CDR3 protein results from TCRdb running MiXCR on the multiplex PCR reads. The sample yields about 700,000 distinct CDR3 sequences, 40% to 55% seen once. Sample: peripheral blood or thyroid tissue (not recorded which). These receptor sequences come from an adult man with Graves' disease, either hyperthyroidism or ophthalmopathy (not recorded which).

The chain has TRBV2 and TRBJ1-1, with D tentatively TRBD1 (5 bases). The CDR3 length is 12 residues. V lost 11 bases, J lost 4 bases, and 14 bases lay in between. Germline CDR1 and CDR2: SNHLY and FYNNEI. The CDR3 reads CAGSRRGTEAFF. For the CDR3, the DNA is TGTGCCGGATCCAGAAGGGGCACTGAAGCTTTCTTT. The full variable domain, with the rest looked up from reference TRBV2 and TRBJ1-1, is EPEVTQTPSHQVTQMGQEVILRCVPISNHLYFYWYRQILGQKVEFLVSFYNNEISEKSEIFDDQFSVERPDGSNFTLKIRSTKLEDSAMYFCAGSRRGTEAFFGQGTRLTVV.

A few counts support this clonotype. The rearrangement links TRBV14 to TRBJ1-3; 7 bases are shared with TRBD1. With 1 base clipped from V and 2 bases from J, the junction kept 2 bases outside the gene matches. CDR1 is SGHDN, CDR2 FVKESK, per germline. This CDR3 contains 15 residues. CDR3 sequence reads: CASSQGQGTGNTIYF. Written as DNA, the CDR3 is TGTGCCAGCAGCCAAGGACAGGGTACTGGAAACACCATATATTTT. The full variable domain, with the rest looked up from reference TRBV14 and TRBJ1-3, is EAGVTQFPSHSVIEKGQTVTLRCDPISGHDNLYWYRRVMGKEIKFLLHFVKESKQDESGMPNNRFLAERTGGTYSTLKVQPAELEDSGVYFCASSQGQGTGNTIYFGEGSWLTVV.

V gene TRBV7-3 combines with J gene TRBJ2-5; 10 nucleotides line up with TRBD1. CDR1 is SGHTA and CDR2 is FQGTGA in the germline V gene. Trimming at V came to 5 bases and at J to 8 bases, leaving 8 bases not matched to a gene. The CDR3 runs 14 residues. The CDR3 here is CASSGDRGLITQYF. The CDR3 nucleotides are TGTGCCAGCAGCGGGGACAGGGGCCTGATCACCCAGTACTTC.

The sample holds many counts of this clonotype. This sequence joins TRBV7-8 and TRBJ2-7; D is possibly TRBD1 (6 bases). The CDR3 length is 13 residues. The germline V gene has CDR1 SGHVS and CDR2 FQNEAQ. V lost 5 bases to trimming and J lost 6 bases, with 14 bases between them. The DNA for the CDR3 is TGTGCCAGCAGCGTACAGGGCCGAGGCGAGCAGTACTTC. It yields the protein CASSVQGRGEQYF.

This clonotype was observed once. The gene calls are TRBV19 and TRBJ1-1, with D possibly matching TRBD1 (5 bases). Germline V gene lookup returns CDR1 LNHDA and CDR2 SQIVND (reference sequence). Trimming shortened V by 6 bases and J by 1 base, and 15 bases separated the two germline ends. This CDR3 is 15 amino acids long. The CDR3 DNA sequence: TGTGCCAGTAGCAGACGCATAGGGGCGAACACTGAAGCTTTCTTT. This translates into CASSRRIGANTEAFF.

This clonotype was picked up many times. The V and J genes are TRBV10-3 and TRBJ1-1; perhaps TRBD1 as D (5 bases). Germline values: CDR1 ENHRY, CDR2 SYGVKD. Trimming removed 9 bases at V and 0 bases at J, with 11 bases between. The CDR3 is made up of 13 amino acids. In DNA, the CDR3 is TGTGCCATTCAAGGGGACCTGAACACTGAAGCTTTCTTT. The encoded protein is CAIQGDLNTEAFF.

This clonotype was detected only a few times. The chain uses TRBV19 and TRBJ2-6; 11 nucleotides align to TRBD2. The CDR3 sequence is 19 residues long. The junction had 9 bases not matched to a gene; V was cut back by 5 bases and J by 0 bases. CDR1 LNHDA and CDR2 SQIVND come from the germline V gene (reference sequence). DNA of the CDR3: TGTGCCAGTAGTCAGAGGACTAGCGGGTTGATCTCTGGGGCCAACGTCCTGACTTTC. The encoded protein is CASSQRTSGLISGANVLTF.

This clonotype has more than one count but fewer than ten. This chain connects TRBV7-9 to TRBJ1-5; D gene unclear. Germline V CDR1 and CDR2: SEHNR, FQNEAQ (reference sequence). V was shortened by 3 bases and J by 4 bases, with 13 bases between the two germline ends. The CDR3 runs to 15 residues. The CDR3 loop is CASSLDGHFNQPQHF. As DNA, the CDR3 is TGTGCCAGCAGCTTGGATGGTCATTTTAATCAGCCCCAGCATTTT.

Of note for this clonotype: At one end the junction does not follow the germline gene, possibly because of a read error. This chain joins TRBV2 and TRBJ1-2; D gene uncertain. The CDR3 is 14 residues long. CDR1 and CDR2 (germline): SNHLY, FYNNEI. For the CDR3, the DNA is TGTGCCACCAGTGGTTTTGCGCAGGCAGGTGGCTACACCTTC. Translated: CATSGFAQAGGYTF.

This clonotype was recorded only once. This chain uses TRBV2 with TRBJ1-5, with 8 bases matching TRBD1. J lost 3 bases, V lost 6 bases, and 7 bases had no gene match. Germline values: CDR1 SNHLY, CDR2 FYNNEI. The CDR3 is made up of 15 amino acids. In DNA, the CDR3 is TGTGCCAGCAGGGTCGGACAGGGCCACAATCAGCCCCAGCATTTT. Protein: CASRVGQGHNQPQHF. The entire variable domain, with the rest obtained from reference TRBV2 and TRBJ1-5, is as follows: EPEVTQTPSHQVTQMGQEVILRCVPISNHLYFYWYRQILGQKVEFLVSFYNNEISEKSEIFDDQFSVERPDGSNFTLKIRSTKLEDSAMYFCASRVGQGHNQPQHFGDGTRLSIL.

The chain couples TRBV7-2 to TRBJ1-1; TRBD1 is a possible D gene (5 bases). Germline CDR1 and CDR2: SGHTA and FQGNSA. Deletions cut 3 bases from V and 3 bases from J, with 11 bases between. CDR3 length: 14 residues. The CDR3 bases are TGTGCCAGCAGCTTGGATCGCAGGGACACTGAAGCTTTCTTT. It is translated as CASSLDRRDTEAFF. The full variable domain, with the rest looked up from reference TRBV7-2 and TRBJ1-1, is GAGVSQSPSNKVTEKGKDVELRCDPISGHTALYWYRQSLGQGLEFLIYFQGNSAPDKSGLPSDRFSAERTGGSVSTLTIQRTQQEDSAVYLCASSLDRRDTEAFFGQGTRLTVV.

A word on this clonotype: A much larger clonotype is one base distant, so this may be a read error. CDR3 coding DNA: TGTGCCAGCAGCACGGGACAGGGGGTGTATGGCTACACCTTC. It is translated as CASSTGQGVYGYTF. This rearrangement joins TRBV11-1 to TRBJ1-2; 11 bases line up with TRBD1. This CDR3 spans 14 amino acids. Germline CDR1 reads SGHAT; CDR2 reads FQDESV (reference sequence). Trimming cost V 5 bases and J 5 bases; bases outside gene matches: 4. The full variable domain, its missing parts supplied by reference TRBV11-1 and TRBJ1-2, is EAEVAQSPRYKITEKSQAVAFWCDPISGHATLYWYRQILGQGPELLVQFQDESVVDDSQLPKDRFSAERLKGVDSTLKIQPAELGDSAMYLCASSTGQGVYGYTFGSGTRLTVV.

The genes are TRBV20-1 and TRBJ2-5; possible D gene TRBD1, 5 bases. This CDR3 is built from 14 residues. Trimming stripped 0 bases from V and 3 bases from J, with 11 bases between. CDR1 and CDR2 (germline): DFQATT, SNEGSKA (reference sequence). The CDR3 coding sequence is TGCAGTGCTAGAGAATATGGGGCAAAAGAGACCCAGTACTTC. Amino acid sequence: CSAREYGAKETQYF.

The chain recombines TRBV20-1 with TRBJ1-2; D possibly corresponds to TRBD1 (5 bases). There are 13 residues in the CDR3. Trimming took off 2 bases at V and 7 bases at J, with 14 bases between the two ends. From germline, CDR1 is DFQATT and CDR2 SNEGSKA (reference sequence). The CDR3 region is CSARRGPGTGYTF. The CDR3 DNA is TGCAGTGCTAGAAGAGGGCCGGGGACTGGCTACACCTTC.

The CDR3 DNA reads TGTGCCATCACTTCGAGGAAGAGGGACCGGGGGAACTCTGGAAACACCATATATTTT. Its translation is CAITSRKRDRGNSGNTIYF. This chain uses TRBV10-3 with TRBJ1-3; D is possibly TRBD1 (5 bases). Germline values: CDR1 ENHRY, CDR2 SYGVKD. V dropped 7 bases and J dropped 0 bases, with 25 bases sitting between them. The CDR3 spans 19 residues.

The rearrangement uses TRBV19 and TRBJ1-5; 8 bases are a match to TRBD1. Germline assignment: CDR1 LNHDA and CDR2 SQIVND (reference sequence). Trimming removed 6 bases from V and 1 base from J; junction bases left unmatched: 5. The CDR3 totals 15 residues. The CDR3 nucleotides read TGTGCCAGTAGGAGCAGGGGGCAGAGCAATCAGCCCCAGCATTTT. This translates into CASRSRGQSNQPQHF.

The chain employs TRBV6-5 and TRBJ1-2; weak D call: TRBD1 (6 bases). Germline CDR1 MNHEY, CDR2 SVGAGI. CDR3 length: 13 residues. Trimming left V 5 bases short and J 5 bases short, with 12 bases between. The CDR3 loop reads CASSEPQGYGYTF. In DNA, the CDR3 is TGTGCCAGCAGTGAACCCCAGGGGTATGGCTACACCTTC.

The chain has TRBV12-3 or TRBV12-4 and TRBJ1-5; D gene unclear. The germline V and J ends were trimmed by 5 bases and 4 bases, with 15 bases remaining between them. CDR3 size: 15 residues. CDR3 amino acids: CASSEMRVGNQPQHF. The DNA of the CDR3 is TGTGCCAGCAGTGAAATGAGGGTGGGAAATCAGCCCCAGCATTTT.

There are a few counts of this clonotype. The V and J genes are TRBV3-1 and TRBJ2-7; TRBD2 agrees at 9 bases. This CDR3 is 14 amino acids long. After removal of 7 bases from V and 1 base from J, the junction contained 5 bases not matched to a gene. Germline CDR1 reads LGHDT; CDR2 reads YNNKEL (reference sequence). DNA of the CDR3: TGTGCCAGCACGTCCAGCGGGAGGTCCTACGAGCAGTACTTC. Translated: CASTSSGRSYEQYF.

This clonotype was recorded a few times. A read error may account for a junction end that differs from germline. This chain connects TRBV10-3 to TRBJ1-5; D perhaps matches TRBD1 (6 bases). The germline V gene encodes CDR1 ENHRY and CDR2 SYGVKD. The CDR3 is 16 residues long. CDR3 coding DNA: TGTGCCAGCAGTCGTGGGACACCTTCTAGCAATCAGCCCCAGCATTTT. Its protein product is CASSRGTPSSNQPQHF.

The rearrangement uses TRBV10-3 and TRBJ2-2; 7 bases are shared with TRBD1. CDR1 ENHRY and CDR2 SYGVKD come from the germline V gene. The CDR3 covers 13 residues. Unmatched junction bases numbered 5, after V lost 10 bases and J lost 3 bases. The CDR3 bases are TGTGCCACCTCAGGACAGGACACCGGGGAGCTGTTTTTT. Its protein product is CATSGQDTGELFF.

Comments on this clonotype: No conserved phenylalanine or tryptophan is present at the end of the CDR3, so a read error is the likely explanation. Because the CDR3's place on the DNA is in doubt, the DNA is left out and the CDR3 is given as listed by TCRdb. The V gene is TRBV2, the J gene TRBJ2-5; TRBD1 is taken as the D call from the table, unchecked against the DNA. Germline CDR1 reads SNHLY; CDR2 reads FYNNEI. 9 amino acids form the CDR3, both terminal residues included. The CDR3 loop reads CASSGDWGT.

This clonotype was recorded a few times. The chain employs TRBV6-1 and TRBJ2-2; D not resolved. Germline V CDR1 and CDR2: MNHNS, SASEGT. The ends were cut back, 6 bases at V and 4 bases at J, with 12 bases in the middle. CDR3 length: 14 residues. Here the CDR3 reads CASSVGQVTGELFF. The CDR3 DNA follows: TGTGCCAGCAGCGTTGGGCAGGTCACCGGGGAGCTGTTTTTT.

The chain couples TRBV9 to TRBJ1-4; 10 positions agree with TRBD1. V shed 0 bases, J shed 11 bases, and the junction held 4 bases outside the gene matches. The V gene's germline CDR1 is SGDLS and CDR2 YYNGEE. CDR3 length: 14 amino acids. The CDR3 is CASSVGTGGQKLFF. The CDR3, as DNA: TGTGCCAGCAGCGTAGGGACAGGGGGTCAGAAACTGTTTTTT.

At least ten counts were recorded for this clonotype. The V gene is TRBV6-5, the J gene TRBJ2-7, with TRBD1 identical over 7 bases. Germline V gene lookup returns CDR1 MNHEY and CDR2 SVGAGI. The CDR3 sequence is 12 residues long. Trimming cost V 4 bases and J 3 bases; bases outside gene matches: 0. CDR3 amino acids: CASSWDSYEQYF. The CDR3 DNA reads TGTGCCAGCAGTTGGGACAGCTACGAGCAGTACTTC.

This clonotype came up a few times. The V and J genes are TRBV7-8 and TRBJ1-5, with D maybe TRBD1 (5 bases). Germline values: CDR1 SGHVS, CDR2 FQNEAQ. CDR3 length: 16 amino acids. The V gene lost 5 bases and the J gene lost 1 base, with 15 bases spanning the gap. CDR3 residues: CASSGALGESNQPQHF. DNA for the CDR3: TGTGCCAGCAGCGGTGCTTTGGGGGAAAGCAATCAGCCCCAGCATTTT.

The CDR3 loop reads CSSEAGISSYEQYF. The CDR3 DNA reads as TGCAGCAGTGAAGCCGGCATCAGCTCCTACGAGCAGTACTTC. This chain uses TRBV29-1 with TRBJ2-7; D is ambiguous. Germline V lookup: CDR1 SQVTM, CDR2 ANQGSEA. The V end was cut by 8 bases, the J end by 0 bases, with 17 bases between. The CDR3 is made up of 14 amino acids.

The chain combines TRBV29-1 with TRBJ2-7, with a possible D match to TRBD2 (5 bases). The germline V gene encodes CDR1 SQVTM and CDR2 ANQGSEA. The CDR3 totals 11 residues. Trimming shortened V by 8 bases and J by 5 bases, and 13 bases separated the two germline ends. The CDR3 reads CSLGPGNEQYF. CDR3 nucleotide sequence: TGCAGCTTAGGACCGGGGAACGAGCAGTACTTC.

This chain connects TRBV2 to TRBJ2-5, with TRBD2 identical over 7 bases. CDR3 size: 14 residues. The J segment lost 1 base and the V segment lost 11 bases, leaving 10 bases of the junction unmatched. Germline V gene sequence: CDR1 SNHLY, CDR2 FYNNEI. The CDR3 spells CAGGKTSSQETQYF. CDR3 in DNA: TGTGCCGGGGGAAAGACTAGCAGCCAAGAGACCCAGTACTTC.

This clonotype was counted a single time. The junction and the germline gene differ at one end; a read error may be behind it. CDR3 bases: TGCGCCAGCAGCCAAATCCCGACTTTC. This gives the protein CASSQIPTF. The chain carries TRBV7-8 and TRBJ2-6; D is ambiguous. The germline V gene encodes CDR1 SGHVS and CDR2 FQNEAQ. The CDR3 spans 9 residues. Supplemented by reference TRBV7-8 and TRBJ2-6, the full variable domain reads GAGVSQSPRYKVAKRGQDVALRCDPISGHVSLFWYQQALGQGPEFLTYFQNEAQLDKSGLPSDRFFAERPEGSVSTLKIQRTQQEDSAVYLCASSQIPTFGAGSRLTVL.